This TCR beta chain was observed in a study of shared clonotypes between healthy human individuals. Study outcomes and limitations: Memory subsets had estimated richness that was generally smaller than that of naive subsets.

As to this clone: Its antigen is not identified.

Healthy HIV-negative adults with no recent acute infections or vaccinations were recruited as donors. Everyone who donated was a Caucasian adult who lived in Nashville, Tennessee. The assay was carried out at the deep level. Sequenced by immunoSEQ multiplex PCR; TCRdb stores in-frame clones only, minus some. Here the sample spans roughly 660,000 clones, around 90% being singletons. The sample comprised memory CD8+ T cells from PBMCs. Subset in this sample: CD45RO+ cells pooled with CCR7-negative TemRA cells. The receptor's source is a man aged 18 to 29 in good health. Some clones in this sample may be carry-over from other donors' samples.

This CDR3 reads CASSFARLSYEQYF. CDR3 sequence (DNA): TGTGCCAGCAGTTTTGCCAGGCTCTCCTACGAGCAGTACTTC. The genes are TRBV27 and TRBJ2-7; no clear D gene. The germline V gene encodes CDR1 MNHEY and CDR2 SMNVEV (reference sequence). The CDR3 spans 14 residues. V was trimmed by 3 bases and J by 0 bases, leaving 9 bases between them.